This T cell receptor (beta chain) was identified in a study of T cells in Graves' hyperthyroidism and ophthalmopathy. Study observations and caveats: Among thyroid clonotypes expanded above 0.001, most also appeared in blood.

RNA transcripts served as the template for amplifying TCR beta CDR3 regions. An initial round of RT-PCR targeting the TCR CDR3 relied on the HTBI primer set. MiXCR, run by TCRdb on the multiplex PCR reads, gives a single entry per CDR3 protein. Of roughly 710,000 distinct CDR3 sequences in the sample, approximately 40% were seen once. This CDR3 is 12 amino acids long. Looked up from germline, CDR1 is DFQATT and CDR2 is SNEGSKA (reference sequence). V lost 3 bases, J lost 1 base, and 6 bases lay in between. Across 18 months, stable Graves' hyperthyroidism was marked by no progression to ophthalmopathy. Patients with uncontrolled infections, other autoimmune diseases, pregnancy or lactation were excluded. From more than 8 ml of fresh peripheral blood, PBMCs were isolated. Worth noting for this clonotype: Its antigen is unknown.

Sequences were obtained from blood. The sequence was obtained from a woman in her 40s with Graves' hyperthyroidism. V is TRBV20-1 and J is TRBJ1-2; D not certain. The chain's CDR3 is CSASSYNYGYTF. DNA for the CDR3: TGCAGTGCTAGTTCCTATAACTATGGCTACACCTTC.